Listed here are 32 T cell receptor beta chains from one sample, sequenced in a study of cytomegalovirus exposure and HLA in healthy donors. The study ran its PCR with 60 Vbeta and 13 Jbeta primers. The table came from immunoSEQ multiplex PCR; TCRdb's copy has only in-frame clones and leaves some out. The sample holds some 170,000 clones; 70% to 85% are singletons and the top ten take 3% to 4.5%. Sequenced: PBMCs. The receptors come from a woman aged 60 to 75 in good health and CMV-seropositive.

V is TRBV5-1 and J is TRBJ2-6; a weak D match, TRBD1 (6 bases). The germline CDR1 and CDR2 sequences are SGHRS and YFSETQ. The V and J ends lost 4 bases and 0 bases respectively, with 11 bases between them. The CDR3 has 16 amino acids. The CDR3 sequence: CASSLGQSSGANVLTF. CDR3 nucleotides: TGCGCCAGCAGCCTAGGACAGAGCTCTGGGGCCAACGTCCTGACTTTC. Filled out from reference TRBV5-1 and TRBJ2-6, the complete variable domain reads KAGVTQTPRYLIKTRGQQVTLSCSPISGHRSVSWYQQTPGQGLQFLFEYFSETQRNKGNFPGRFSGRQFSNSRSEMNVSTLELGDSALYLCASSLGQSSGANVLTFGAGSRLTVL.

This clone showed up just a few times. The chain links TRBV15 to TRBJ1-2; 8 bases agree with TRBD1. This CDR3 spans 14 amino acids. Per the germline V gene, CDR1 is LNHNV and CDR2 is YYDKDF (reference sequence). V lost 2 bases to trimming and J lost 8 bases; unmatched junction nucleotides: 7. CDR3 sequence reads: CATSRFQGARGYTF. The CDR3 DNA reads TGTGCCACCAGCAGATTTCAGGGGGCTAGAGGCTACACCTTC.

The chain joins TRBV2 to TRBJ2-3, with TRBD2 matching over 8 bases. V trimming: 8 bases; J trimming: 0 bases; junction bases outside the gene matches: 7. Germline CDR1 is SNHLY and CDR2 is FYNNEI. This CDR3 region has 15 residues. Written as DNA, the CDR3 is TGTGCCAGCTCCAGACTAGCGTCTAGCACAGATACGCAGTATTTT. It translates to CASSRLASSTDTQYF.

CDR3 sequence reads: CASSVRQGYEQYF. The DNA for the CDR3 is TGCGCCAGCAGCGTACGACAGGGCTACGAGCAGTACTTC. This sequence joins TRBV10-1 and TRBJ2-7; 7 bases are a match to TRBD1. J gave up 3 bases and V 6 bases, and 5 bases lay outside the gene matches. This CDR3 comprises 13 residues. Germline CDR1 and CDR2: WNHNN and SYGVQD (reference sequence).

The chain employs TRBV5-1 and TRBJ2-3; TRBD2 matches at 7 bases. CDR3 length: 16 residues. CDR1 SGHRS and CDR2 YFSETQ come from the germline V gene. The V and J ends lost 0 bases and 0 bases, in that order; junction bases with no gene match: 4. CDR3: CASSLAPSGSTDTQYF. CDR3 coding DNA: TGCGCCAGCAGCTTGGCGCCTAGCGGTAGCACAGATACGCAGTATTTT.

The CDR3 DNA follows: TGTGCCAGCAGTGGACGACAGGGGGGAGCTGAAGCTTTCTTT. Translation gives CASSGRQGGAEAFF. V and J are TRBV2 and TRBJ1-1; TRBD1 agrees at 9 bases. The CDR3 sequence is 14 residues long. Losses at the gene ends were 4 bases for V and 6 bases for J; bases not matched to a gene: 6. Germline values: CDR1 SNHLY, CDR2 FYNNEI.

This sequence joins TRBV6-5 and TRBJ2-7; D perhaps matches TRBD2 (5 bases). The V gene lost 6 bases and the J gene lost 7 bases, with 13 bases spanning the gap. The CDR3 consists of 12 residues. Looked up from germline, CDR1 is MNHEY and CDR2 is SVGAGI. The CDR3 nucleotides are TGTGCCAGCAGACGCGCTCGAGGGGAGCAGTACTTC. Translating it yields CASRRARGEQYF.

This chain links TRBV19 with TRBJ2-6; 8 bases map to TRBD1. The V and J ends lost 4 bases and 13 bases, in that order; junction bases with no gene match: 9. The CDR3 length is 14 residues. The germline V gene encodes CDR1 LNHDA and CDR2 SQIVND (reference sequence). CDR3 residues: CASSTGQGAWVLTF. The CDR3 nucleotides are TGTGCCAGTAGTACTGGACAGGGAGCGTGGGTCCTGACTTTC. The full variable domain, with the rest looked up from reference TRBV19 and TRBJ2-6, is DGGITQSPKYLFRKEGQNVTLSCEQNLNHDAMYWYRQDPGQGLRLIYYSQIVNDFQKGDIAEGYSVSREKKESFPLTVTSAQKNPTAFYLCASSTGQGAWVLTFGAGSRLTVL.

This chain connects TRBV19 to TRBJ1-5; 9 positions agree with TRBD1. Germline CDR1 LNHDA, CDR2 SQIVND (reference sequence). CDR3 size: 18 residues. Unmatched junction bases numbered 11, after V lost 0 bases and J lost 5 bases. CDR3 sequence: CASSIEPRDREPYQPQHF. The CDR3 bases are TGTGCCAGTAGTATAGAACCCCGGGACAGGGAACCCTATCAGCCCCAGCATTTT.

The chain couples TRBV28 to TRBJ2-7; TRBD1 matches 9 bases. V lost 6 bases to trimming and J lost 2 bases; unmatched junction nucleotides: 8. The CDR3 is 15 residues long. In germline, CDR1 is MDHEN, CDR2 SYDVKM. The CDR3 DNA follows: TGTGCCAGCAGCAGGACAGGGGAGGAGCCCTACGAGCAGTACTTC. It translates to CASSRTGEEPYEQYF.

The chain links TRBV19 to TRBJ2-3, with 13 bases aligning to TRBD2. Germline lookup yields CDR1 LNHDA and CDR2 SQIVND (reference sequence). This CDR3 has 18 residues. V lost 3 bases to trimming and J lost 5 bases; unmatched junction nucleotides: 11. CDR3: CASSIYLTSGRAKDTQYF. The CDR3, as DNA: TGTGCCAGTAGTATCTATCTAACTAGCGGGAGGGCCAAAGATACGCAGTATTTT.

This clone was seen once. The rearrangement joins TRBV5-5 to TRBJ1-6; D uncertain. V shed 0 bases and J shed 7 bases, with 11 bases lying between them. Germline CDR1 reads SGHKS; CDR2 reads YYEKEE (reference sequence). The CDR3 is 15 residues long. CDR3 protein: CASSLELSTNSPLHF. The CDR3 region has the DNA TGTGCCAGCAGCTTGGAGCTTTCAACCAATTCACCCCTCCACTTT.

This chain uses TRBV6-1 with TRBJ1-5; TRBD1 aligns across 11 bases. J gave up 6 bases and V 7 bases, and 5 bases lay outside the gene matches. CDR3 length: 14 amino acids. CDR1 is MNHNS, CDR2 SASEGT, per germline. The CDR3 DNA follows: TGTGCCAGCAAGATTGGGACAGGGGGTCAGCCCCAGCATTTT. Protein sequence: CASKIGTGGQPQHF.

The chain couples TRBV18 to TRBJ1-6; the D is unclear. The CDR3 consists of 15 residues. The V end lost 6 bases, the J end lost 0 bases, and 9 bases lay between the germline ends. CDR1 KGHSH and CDR2 LQKENI come from the germline V gene. The CDR3 DNA reads as TGTGCCAGCTCGCCCGAGAGCTCCTATAATTCACCCCTCCACTTT. It encodes CASSPESSYNSPLHF. Full variable domain (missing parts from reference TRBV18 and TRBJ1-6): NAGVMQNPRHLVRRRGQEARLRCSPMKGHSHVYWYRQLPEEGLKFMVYLQKENIIDESGMPKERFSAEFPKEGPSILRIQQVVRGDSAAYFCASSPESSYNSPLHFGNGTRLTVT.

V is TRBV19 and J is TRBJ1-1; TRBD1 is a possible D gene (6 bases). Germline V gene lookup returns CDR1 LNHDA and CDR2 SQIVND (reference sequence). Trimming shortened V by 4 bases and J by 0 bases, and 9 bases separated the two germline ends. The CDR3 runs 14 residues. The CDR3 region has the DNA TGTGCCAGTAGTAAGAACAGGGTGAACACTGAAGCTTTCTTT. Its translation is CASSKNRVNTEAFF.

This chain links TRBV9 with TRBJ1-2, with a tentative D call TRBD1 (5 bases). The germline V and J ends were trimmed by 3 bases and 5 bases, with 17 bases remaining between them. The CDR3 is made up of 15 amino acids. Germline CDR1 is SGDLS and CDR2 is YYNGEE. The CDR3 spells CASSAQQEFMYGYTF. The CDR3 nucleotides read TGTGCCAGCAGCGCGCAACAGGAGTTCATGTATGGCTACACCTTC.

This clone was counted only a few times. This rearrangement joins TRBV10-3 to TRBJ2-7, with 7 positions matching TRBD2. With V trimmed by 0 bases and J by 2 bases, 10 bases remained unmatched. This CDR3 spans 17 amino acids. Germline-derived CDR1 and CDR2 are ENHRY and SYGVKD. The CDR3 spells CAISESSGEGRPYEQYF. For the CDR3, the DNA is TGTGCCATCAGTGAGTCGTCGGGGGAGGGTCGCCCCTACGAGCAGTACTTC.

The rearrangement joins TRBV4-1 to TRBJ2-7, with 16 bases fitting TRBD2. After removal of 3 bases from V and 0 bases from J, the junction contained 8 bases not matched to a gene. Germline V gives CDR1 MGHRA, CDR2 YSYEKL. This CDR3 has 19 residues. CDR3 loop: CASSQLGLAGGNSSYEQYF. CDR3 nucleotide sequence: TGCGCCAGCAGCCAGTTGGGACTAGCGGGGGGGAACAGCTCCTACGAGCAGTACTTC.

To note about this clone: At one boundary the junction diverges from the germline segment, which might be a read error. This chain uses TRBV30 with TRBJ2-5; 9 bases agree with TRBD1. The CDR3 contains 17 residues. The germline gives CDR1 GTSNPN, CDR2 SVGIG (reference sequence). CDR3 region: CACSAGPGTGRGETQYF. The CDR3 nucleotides are TGTGCCTGCAGTGCAGGTCCCGGGACAGGGAGAGGAGAGACCCAGTACTTC.

Details on this clone: Germline and junction disagree at one end, which may indicate a read error. The rearrangement joins TRBV5-4 to TRBJ2-3, with D possibly being TRBD2 (5 bases). CDR1 is SGHNT and CDR2 is YYREEE in the germline V gene (reference sequence). The CDR3 covers 12 residues. CDR3 sequence: CANSGGPIGQYF. The DNA of the CDR3 is TGTGCCAACAGCGGAGGTCCTATAGGGCAGTATTTT.

This clone was observed a handful of times. V usage is TRBV5-1 and J usage is TRBJ2-3; 9 nucleotides align to TRBD1. The CDR3 totals 16 residues. Germline V gene data show CDR1 as SGHRS and CDR2 as YFSETQ. After removal of 5 bases from V and 0 bases from J, the junction contained 7 bases not matched to a gene. The CDR3 coding sequence is TGCGCCAGCAGATCACAGGGGGCTCTGAGCACAGATACGCAGTATTTT. Translated, it gives CASRSQGALSTDTQYF.

The chain uses TRBV5-4 and TRBJ2-1; no clear D. Trimming pared 0 bases from V and 6 bases from J, leaving 10 bases between. Germline CDR1 and CDR2: SGHNT and YYREEE (reference sequence). This CDR3 region has 14 residues. CDR3 sequence (DNA): TGTGCCAGCAGCTTGGAACCCAATAGCAATGAGCAGTTCTTC. It encodes CASSLEPNSNEQFF. The whole variable domain, remainder taken from reference TRBV5-4 and TRBJ2-1, is ETGVTQSPTHLIKTRGQQVTLRCSSQSGHNTVSWYQQALGQGPQFIFQYYREEENGRGNFPPRFSGLQFPNYSSELNVNALELDDSALYLCASSLEPNSNEQFFGPGTRLTVL.

This clone was counted a single time. J is TRBJ1-5 and V is TRBV19, with 7 bases aligning to TRBD1. The germline V gene encodes CDR1 LNHDA and CDR2 SQIVND (reference sequence). The CDR3 has 17 residues. V trimming: 6 bases; J trimming: 0 bases; junction bases outside the gene matches: 11. The CDR3: CASRPRGSSYSNQPQHF. In nucleotides, the CDR3 is TGTGCCAGTAGGCCCAGGGGGAGTTCTTATAGCAATCAGCCCCAGCATTTT.

The chain links TRBV19 to TRBJ2-7, with D possibly being TRBD1 (6 bases). The CDR3 contains 12 residues. Trimming stripped 5 bases from V and 7 bases from J, with 12 bases between. CDR1 is LNHDA, CDR2 SQIVND, per germline (reference sequence). The CDR3 loop reads CASSENQGEQYF. The CDR3 coding sequence is TGTGCCAGTAGTGAGAATCAGGGGGAGCAGTACTTC. Looking up the rest from reference TRBV19 and TRBJ2-7 gives the full variable domain: DGGITQSPKYLFRKEGQNVTLSCEQNLNHDAMYWYRQDPGQGLRLIYYSQIVNDFQKGDIAEGYSVSREKKESFPLTVTSAQKNPTAFYLCASSENQGEQYFGPGTRLTVT.

The chain is built from TRBV30 and TRBJ2-7; TRBD2 agrees at 9 bases. Trimming at V came to 0 bases and at J to 0 bases, leaving 9 bases not matched to a gene. The CDR3 has 17 amino acids. The germline gives CDR1 GTSNPN, CDR2 SVGIG (reference sequence). The CDR3 nucleotides are TGTGCCTGGAGTGTTCGGCGGGGGGGGAGGCACTCCTACGAGCAGTACTTC. This sequence encodes CAWSVRRGGRHSYEQYF.

The gene calls are TRBV30 and TRBJ1-4; D gene uncertain. The CDR3 has 15 residues. The V and J ends lost 0 bases and 0 bases respectively, with 8 bases between them. Germline V gene sequence: CDR1 GTSNPN, CDR2 SVGIG (reference sequence). CDR3 coding DNA: TGTGCCTGGAGTGTAGCGGGAACAACTAATGAAAAACTGTTTTTT. Protein sequence: CAWSVAGTTNEKLFF.

The chain uses TRBV28 and TRBJ1-5, with TRBD1 matching 9 bases. The CDR3 runs 15 residues. The germline gives CDR1 MDHEN, CDR2 SYDVKM. V shed 4 bases, J shed 4 bases, and the junction held 5 bases outside the gene matches. In DNA form, the CDR3 reads TGTGCCAGCAGTTATTCCGGGACAGGGAATCAGCCCCAGCATTTT. Its protein product is CASSYSGTGNQPQHF.

The chain joins TRBV19 to TRBJ2-1; the D is unclear. From germline, CDR1 is LNHDA and CDR2 SQIVND (reference sequence). The V and J ends lost 4 bases and 2 bases respectively, with 12 bases between them. This CDR3 region has 15 residues. CDR3 nucleotides: TGTGCCAGTAGTACTTTTCTGGCCCCCTACAATGAGCAGTTCTTC. The encoded protein is CASSTFLAPYNEQFF.

The chain couples TRBV20-1 to TRBJ1-2; D not certain. V lost 5 bases and J lost 7, with 8 bases in between. Germline lookup yields CDR1 DFQATT and CDR2 SNEGSKA (reference sequence). The CDR3 is made up of 10 amino acids. Here the CDR3 reads CSAEDIGYTF. As DNA, the CDR3 is TGCAGTGCTGAGGATATTGGCTACACCTTC.

The gene calls are TRBV29-1 and TRBJ2-7, with 7 bases lining up with TRBD2. Trimming removed 5 bases from V and 1 base from J; junction bases left unmatched: 5. The CDR3 is made up of 13 amino acids. Germline V gives CDR1 SQVTM, CDR2 ANQGSEA. The CDR3 sequence: CSVRTSGSYEQYF. The CDR3 DNA reads TGCAGCGTTCGGACTAGTGGTTCCTACGAGCAGTACTTC.

A few counts support this clone. The same CDR3 also results from other DNA sequences found in this sample. The chain combines TRBV6-1 with TRBJ1-2; TRBD1 agrees at 7 bases. Germline CDR1 MNHNS, CDR2 SASEGT. The length of the CDR3 is 13 residues. V dropped 1 base and J dropped 8; count of bases not matched to a gene: 4. CDR3 coding DNA: TGTGCCAGCAGTGAAGGACAGGGAGCAGGCTACACCTTC. Translation gives CASSEGQGAGYTF.

This chain links TRBV19 with TRBJ2-7; a possible D gene is TRBD2 (6 bases). Trimming left V 3 bases short and J 4 bases short, with 7 bases between. Germline CDR1 is LNHDA and CDR2 is SQIVND (reference sequence). The CDR3 is 12 residues long. CDR3 coding DNA: TGTGCCAGTAGTATCGCGGGGTACGAGCAGTACTTC. Translated: CASSIAGYEQYF.